Listed below are T cell receptor beta chains from one sample, sequenced in a study of T cell responses to AZD1222 COVID-19 vaccine. Profiled with immunoSEQ multiplex PCR; TCRdb holds only in-frame clones, not every one. The sample includes roughly 110,000 clones, roughly four fifths of them seen just once. This specimen consisted of peripheral blood, obtained on day 0 of AZD1222 vaccination. These receptors came from an adult in good health. CDR3s include the opening cysteine and the closing phenylalanine or tryptophan. Fields, in order: V gene, J gene, D gene, clone size, CDR3 protein, CDR3 DNA. D genes are given only for firm matches. Only some rows state a clone size, as once, few, many or a class for expanded clones.

v_call: TRBV12-3/TRBV12-4
j_call: TRBJ1-5
d_call: -
clone_size: -
cdr3_aa: CASSKGRQPQHF
cdr3_nt: TGTGCCAGCAGTAAGGGAAGGCAGCCCCAGCATTTT

v_call: TRBV19
j_call: TRBJ2-7
d_call: -
clone_size: -
cdr3_aa: CASSRRVEPSYEQYF
cdr3_nt: TGTGCCAGTAGCCGCAGGGTAGAACCCTCCTACGAGCAGTACTTC

v_call: TRBV2
j_call: TRBJ1-4
d_call: -
clone_size: -
cdr3_aa: CASNAGAATNEKLFF
cdr3_nt: TGTGCCAGCAACGCGGGAGCAGCAACTAATGAAAAACTGTTTTTT

v_call: TRBV27
j_call: TRBJ2-7
d_call: -
clone_size: -
cdr3_aa: CASSLRGGQSYEQYF
cdr3_nt: TGTGCCAGCAGTTTAAGGGGGGGCCAATCCTACGAGCAGTACTTC

v_call: TRBV6-5
j_call: TRBJ2-1
d_call: TRBD1
clone_size: once
cdr3_aa: CASSPGDSAPHEQFF
cdr3_nt: TGTGCCAGCTCTCCCGGGGACAGTGCCCCCCATGAGCAGTTCTTC

v_call: TRBV7-8
j_call: TRBJ2-2
d_call: TRBD2
clone_size: -
cdr3_aa: CASSRGGNTGELFF
cdr3_nt: TGTGCCAGCAGCCGGGGGGGGAACACCGGGGAGCTGTTTTTT

v_call: TRBV19
j_call: TRBJ2-7
d_call: TRBD1
clone_size: -
cdr3_aa: CASSGKRDRGGEQYF
cdr3_nt: TGTGCCAGTAGTGGAAAACGGGACAGGGGCGGCGAGCAGTACTTC

v_call: TRBV7-9
j_call: TRBJ2-1
d_call: TRBD1
clone_size: once
cdr3_aa: CASSRGTGTSYNEQFF
cdr3_nt: TGTGCCAGCAGTAGAGGGACAGGGACCTCCTACAATGAGCAGTTCTTC

v_call: TRBV4-1
j_call: TRBJ2-7
d_call: TRBD2
clone_size: -
cdr3_aa: CASSQEIAGAQEQYF
cdr3_nt: TGCGCCAGCAGCCAAGAAATAGCGGGAGCGCAAGAGCAGTACTTC

v_call: TRBV29-1
j_call: TRBJ1-1
d_call: -
clone_size: -
cdr3_aa: CSVEDTGRGPEAFF
cdr3_nt: TGCAGCGTTGAAGATACGGGGAGAGGCCCTGAAGCTTTCTTT

v_call: TRBV19
j_call: TRBJ2-3
d_call: TRBD2
clone_size: -
cdr3_aa: CASRVVLAGVGTQYF
cdr3_nt: TGTGCCAGTAGAGTCGTCCTAGCGGGAGTGGGTACGCAGTATTTT

v_call: TRBV7-9
j_call: TRBJ1-2
d_call: -
clone_size: -
cdr3_aa: CASTSVSADYGYTF
cdr3_nt: TGTGCCAGCACCTCGGTTAGCGCGGACTATGGCTACACCTTC

v_call: TRBV19
j_call: TRBJ2-7
d_call: TRBD1
clone_size: -
cdr3_aa: CASSIRDRGYEQYF
cdr3_nt: TGTGCCAGTAGTATCCGGGACAGGGGATACGAGCAGTACTTC

v_call: TRBV5-4
j_call: TRBJ2-5
d_call: TRBD1
clone_size: -
cdr3_aa: CASSKGQGFGETQYF
cdr3_nt: TGTGCCAGCAGCAAGGGACAGGGGTTTGGGGAGACCCAGTACTTC

v_call: TRBV11-1
j_call: TRBJ1-1
d_call: TRBD1
clone_size: -
cdr3_aa: CASSPRQGYTEAFF
cdr3_nt: TGTGCCAGCAGCCCCAGACAGGGGTACACTGAAGCTTTCTTT

v_call: TRBV4-3
j_call: TRBJ1-2
d_call: -
clone_size: -
cdr3_aa: CASSQDQWAGAGGYTF
cdr3_nt: TGCGCCAGCAGCCAAGATCAATGGGCGGGGGCTGGTGGCTACACCTTC

v_call: TRBV19
j_call: TRBJ2-5
d_call: -
clone_size: -
cdr3_aa: CASSIGYSRGETQYF
cdr3_nt: TGTGCCAGTAGTATAGGGTACAGCCGAGGGGAGACCCAGTACTTC

v_call: TRBV27
j_call: TRBJ1-1
d_call: -
clone_size: once
cdr3_aa: CASSLDEGGNTEAFF
cdr3_nt: TGTGCCAGCAGTTTAGATGAGGGCGGGAACACTGAAGCTTTCTTT

v_call: TRBV6-5
j_call: TRBJ2-4
d_call: TRBD1
clone_size: -
cdr3_aa: CASSTTGGTKNIQYF
cdr3_nt: TGTGCCAGCAGCACTACAGGGGGAACCAAAAACATTCAGTACTTC

v_call: TRBV7-9
j_call: TRBJ2-3
d_call: TRBD1
clone_size: -
cdr3_aa: CASSPRDRETDTQYF
cdr3_nt: TGTGCCAGCAGCCCACGGGACAGGGAAACAGATACGCAGTATTTT

v_call: TRBV24-1
j_call: TRBJ1-1
d_call: -
clone_size: -
cdr3_aa: CATSDLHRLNTEAFF
cdr3_nt: TGTGCCACCAGTGATTTGCACAGGCTGAACACTGAAGCTTTCTTT

v_call: TRBV6-2/TRBV6-3
j_call: TRBJ2-3
d_call: TRBD2
clone_size: -
cdr3_aa: CASSQTSGGTSTDTQYF
cdr3_nt: TGTGCCAGCAGCCAGACTAGCGGGGGAACTAGCACAGATACGCAGTATTTT